Below are 10 T cell receptor beta chains sequenced from a single sample in a study of cytomegalovirus exposure and HLA in healthy donors. PCR used 60 Vbeta primers and 13 Jbeta primers. TCRdb's table, derived via immunoSEQ multiplex PCR, lists solely in-frame clones and lacks some. This sample has over 150,000 clones, with 65% to 85% found just once. Sequencing was performed on PBMCs. All receptors come from a woman in her 50s in good health and CMV-seropositive.

The chain carries TRBV2 and TRBJ2-3; weak D call: TRBD1 (6 bases). This CDR3 spans 16 amino acids. Trimming cost V 2 bases and J 0 bases, with 12 bases left between them. Germline CDR1 and CDR2: SNHLY and FYNNEI. The CDR3 is CASSELGRGSTDTQYF. In DNA form, the CDR3 reads TGTGCCAGCAGTGAATTGGGCAGGGGCAGCACAGATACGCAGTATTTT.

The chain joins TRBV5-1 to TRBJ2-2, with 10 bases fitting TRBD1. The ends lost 3 bases at V and 2 bases at J; junction bases unmatched: 1. Germline V gene data show CDR1 as SGHRS and CDR2 as YFSETQ. This CDR3 spans 15 amino acids. The CDR3 DNA sequence: TGCGCCAGCAGCTGGACAGGGGGTAACACCGGGGAGCTGTTTTTT. This translates into CASSWTGGNTGELFF.

Regarding this clone: The same CDR3 is also encoded by other DNA sequences in this sample. The genes are TRBV7-3 and TRBJ2-5, with 10 positions matching TRBD1. CDR1 and CDR2 (germline): SGHTA, FQGTGA. This CDR3 has 13 amino acids. Germline trimming cut 3 bases from V and 5 bases from J; bases unmatched to any gene: 0. The CDR3 bases are TGTGCCAGCAGCTTGACAGGGGGCGAGACCCAGTACTTC. This encodes CASSLTGGETQYF.

The V and J genes are TRBV7-9 and TRBJ2-7; 7 positions match TRBD2. Germline V gene data show CDR1 as SEHNR and CDR2 as FQNEAQ (reference sequence). V gave up 5 bases and J gave up 4 bases; unmatched junction bases: 5. The CDR3 spans 13 residues. The CDR3 is CASSPGRKYEQYF. The CDR3 bases are TGTGCCAGCAGCCCCGGGAGGAAGTACGAGCAGTACTTC.

This clone was found a few times. V usage is TRBV6-5 and J usage is TRBJ1-2; D gene uncertain. Germline V lookup: CDR1 MNHEY, CDR2 SVGAGI. The CDR3 spans 12 residues. V was clipped by 8 bases and J by 6 bases, with 13 bases between them. The CDR3 nucleotides are TGTGCCAGCGGTTCCCCTCTCGATGGCTACACCTTC. This gives the protein CASGSPLDGYTF.

V and J are TRBV5-6 and TRBJ1-3; D unclear. Germline values: CDR1 SGHDT, CDR2 YYEEEE. The CDR3 length is 14 residues. V was clipped by 3 bases and J by 0 bases, with 7 bases between them. CDR3 amino acids: CASSSQSSGNTIYF. The CDR3 DNA reads TGTGCCAGCAGCTCACAGAGCTCTGGAAACACCATATATTTT. Drawing the rest from reference TRBV5-6 and TRBJ1-3, the complete variable domain is DAGVTQSPTHLIKTRGQQVTLRCSPKSGHDTVSWYQQALGQGPQFIFQYYEEEERQRGNFPDRFSGHQFPNYSSELNVNALLLGDSALYLCASSSQSSGNTIYFGEGSWLTVV.

The chain carries TRBV19 and TRBJ2-1, with D unresolved. The CDR3 sequence is 14 residues long. V was cut by 3 bases and J by 0 bases, with 6 bases left in between. From germline, CDR1 is LNHDA and CDR2 SQIVND (reference sequence). The CDR3 DNA reads as TGTGCCAGTAGTATGGCGGTCTCCTACAATGAGCAGTTCTTC. It specifies CASSMAVSYNEQFF.

This chain joins TRBV19 and TRBJ2-5; TRBD2 matches 8 bases. V was pared by 5 bases and J by 5 bases, with 4 bases of the junction left unmatched. This CDR3 is 13 amino acids long. The germline V gene has CDR1 LNHDA and CDR2 SQIVND (reference sequence). The CDR3 DNA sequence: TGTGCCAGTAGTCCGGGGGGGAGGGAGACCCAGTACTTC. It codes for CASSPGGRETQYF. Based on the CDR3 plus reference TRBV19 and TRBJ2-5, the full variable domain is DGGITQSPKYLFRKEGQNVTLSCEQNLNHDAMYWYRQDPGQGLRLIYYSQIVNDFQKGDIAEGYSVSREKKESFPLTVTSAQKNPTAFYLCASSPGGRETQYFGPGTRLLVL.

The genes are TRBV27 and TRBJ2-1; tentatively, D is TRBD2 (7 bases). Trimming removed 3 bases at V and 5 bases at J, with 20 bases between. Germline V gene sequence: CDR1 MNHEY, CDR2 SMNVEV (reference sequence). The CDR3 length is 17 residues. Here the CDR3 reads CASSFRGRGLSNNEQFF. CDR3 nucleotide sequence: TGTGCCAGCAGTTTCAGAGGGCGGGGGCTTTCAAACAATGAGCAGTTCTTC.

This chain connects TRBV7-3 to TRBJ2-3, with 7 bases fitting TRBD2. Germline CDR1 is SGHTA and CDR2 is FQGTGA. The length of the CDR3 is 15 residues. The junction had 8 bases not matched to a gene; V was cut back by 4 bases and J by 4 bases. CDR3 amino acids: CASSSDGGSPDTQYF. In DNA, the CDR3 is TGTGCCAGCAGCTCGGACGGGGGGAGCCCAGATACGCAGTATTTT.